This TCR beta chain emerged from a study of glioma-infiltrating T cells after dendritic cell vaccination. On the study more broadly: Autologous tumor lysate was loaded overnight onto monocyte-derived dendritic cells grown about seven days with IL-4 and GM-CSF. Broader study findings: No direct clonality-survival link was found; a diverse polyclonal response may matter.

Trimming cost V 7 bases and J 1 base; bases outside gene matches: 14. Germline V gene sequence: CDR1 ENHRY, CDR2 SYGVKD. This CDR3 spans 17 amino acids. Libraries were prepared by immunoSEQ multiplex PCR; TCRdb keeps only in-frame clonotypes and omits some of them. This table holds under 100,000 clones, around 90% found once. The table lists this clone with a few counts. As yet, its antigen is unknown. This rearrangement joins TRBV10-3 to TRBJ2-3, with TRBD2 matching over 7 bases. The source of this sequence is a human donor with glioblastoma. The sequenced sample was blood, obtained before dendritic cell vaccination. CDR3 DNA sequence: TGTGCCATCACCAACCTAGGAGCGGGGCGAGGCACAGATACGCAGTATTTT. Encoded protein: CAITNLGAGRGTDTQYF.